This T cell receptor (beta chain) was observed in a study of cytomegalovirus exposure and HLA in healthy donors. General study results and limits: Previous analysis showed most TCR beta V segments were productive about 87% or about 30% of the time. TCR beta V- and J-gene trimming was later associated with a missense DCLRE1C variant.

Trimming cost V 5 bases and J 3 bases, with 8 bases left between them. The CDR3 consists of 12 residues. Germline CDR1 MNHNS, CDR2 SASEGT. This clone appeared a few times. Its antigen is unknown. PCR was performed using 60 Vbeta and 13 Jbeta primers. The protocol was immunoSEQ multiplex PCR, while the TCRdb copy is restricted to in-frame clones and leaves out a portion. Here the sample spans 100,000 or so clones, over 70% being singletons. This TCR was recovered from a male donor in good health and CMV-seronegative. V gene TRBV6-1 combines with J gene TRBJ2-7; tentative D call: TRBD2 (6 bases). The material sequenced was PBMCs. The CDR3 DNA reads TGTGCCAGCAGTTCGACTAGCTACGAGCAGTACTTC. Translating gives CASSSTSYEQYF.